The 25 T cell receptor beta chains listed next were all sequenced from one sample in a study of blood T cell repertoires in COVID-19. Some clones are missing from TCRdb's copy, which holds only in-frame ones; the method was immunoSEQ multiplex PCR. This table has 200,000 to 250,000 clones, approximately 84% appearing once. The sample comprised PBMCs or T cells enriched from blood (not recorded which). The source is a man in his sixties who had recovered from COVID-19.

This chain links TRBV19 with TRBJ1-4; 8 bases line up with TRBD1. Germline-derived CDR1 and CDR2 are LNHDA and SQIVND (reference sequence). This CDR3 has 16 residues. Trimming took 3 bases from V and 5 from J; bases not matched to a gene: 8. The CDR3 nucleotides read TGTGCCAGTAGTATTTGGCAGGGGGCAAACAATGAAAAACTGTTTTTT. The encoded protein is CASSIWQGANNEKLFF.

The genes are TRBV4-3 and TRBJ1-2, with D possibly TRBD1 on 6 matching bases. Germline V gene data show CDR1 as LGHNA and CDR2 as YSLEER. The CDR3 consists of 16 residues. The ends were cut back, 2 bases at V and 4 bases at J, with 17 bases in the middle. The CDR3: CASSQNTLTGTYGYTF. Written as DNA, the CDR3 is TGCGCCAGCAGCCAAAACACCTTAACAGGGACCTATGGCTACACCTTC.

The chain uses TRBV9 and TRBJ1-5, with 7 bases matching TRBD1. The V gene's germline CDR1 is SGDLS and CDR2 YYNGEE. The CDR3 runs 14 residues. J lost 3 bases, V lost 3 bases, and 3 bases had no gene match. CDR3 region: CASSEQGYNQPQHF. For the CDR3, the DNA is TGTGCCAGCAGCGAACAGGGGTACAATCAGCCCCAGCATTTT.

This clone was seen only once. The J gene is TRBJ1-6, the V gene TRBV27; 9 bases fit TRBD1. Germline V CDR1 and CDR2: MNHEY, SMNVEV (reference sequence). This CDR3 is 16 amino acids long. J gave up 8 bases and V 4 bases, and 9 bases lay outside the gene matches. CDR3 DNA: TGTGCCAGCAGTTCTTACCCCGGGACAGGGCATTCACCCCTCCACTTT. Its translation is CASSSYPGTGHSPLHF.

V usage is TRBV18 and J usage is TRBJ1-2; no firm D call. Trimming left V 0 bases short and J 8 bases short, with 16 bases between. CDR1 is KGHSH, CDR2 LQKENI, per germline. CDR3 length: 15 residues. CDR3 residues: CASSPPSEGAVGYTF. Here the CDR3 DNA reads TGTGCCAGCTCACCACCTTCGGAGGGAGCGGTCGGCTACACCTTC. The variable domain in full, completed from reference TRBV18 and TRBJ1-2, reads NAGVMQNPRHLVRRRGQEARLRCSPMKGHSHVYWYRQLPEEGLKFMVYLQKENIIDESGMPKERFSAEFPKEGPSILRIQQVVRGDSAAYFCASSPPSEGAVGYTFGSGTRLTVV.

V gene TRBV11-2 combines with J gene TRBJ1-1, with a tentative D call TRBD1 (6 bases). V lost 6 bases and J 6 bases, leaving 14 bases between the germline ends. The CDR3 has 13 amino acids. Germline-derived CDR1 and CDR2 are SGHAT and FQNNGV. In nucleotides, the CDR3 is TGTGCCAGCAGTGTTACAGGGTATCCTGAAGCTTTCTTT. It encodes CASSVTGYPEAFF.

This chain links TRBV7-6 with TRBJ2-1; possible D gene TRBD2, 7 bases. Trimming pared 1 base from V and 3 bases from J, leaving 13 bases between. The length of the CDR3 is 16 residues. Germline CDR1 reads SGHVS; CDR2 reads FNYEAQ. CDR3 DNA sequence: TGTGCCAGCAGCTTAGAGGGGGGGGCCGGCTACAATGAGCAGTTCTTC. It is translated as CASSLEGGAGYNEQFF. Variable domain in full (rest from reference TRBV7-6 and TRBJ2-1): GAGVSQSPRYKVTKRGQDVALRCDPISGHVSLYWYRQALGQGPEFLTYFNYEAQQDKSGLPNDRFSAERPEGSISTLTIQRTEQRDSAMYRCASSLEGGAGYNEQFFGPGTRLTVL.

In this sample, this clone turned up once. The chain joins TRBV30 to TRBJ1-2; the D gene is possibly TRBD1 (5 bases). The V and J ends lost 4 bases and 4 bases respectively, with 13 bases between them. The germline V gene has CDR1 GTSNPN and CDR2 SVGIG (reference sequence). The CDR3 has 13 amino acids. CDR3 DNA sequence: TGTGCCTGGACTGACAGACCTCTCTATGGCTACACCTTC. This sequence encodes CAWTDRPLYGYTF.

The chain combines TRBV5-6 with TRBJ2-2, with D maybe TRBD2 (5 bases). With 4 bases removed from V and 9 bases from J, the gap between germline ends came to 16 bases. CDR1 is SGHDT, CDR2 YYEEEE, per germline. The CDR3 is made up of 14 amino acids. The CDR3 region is CASSRTDLLRELFF. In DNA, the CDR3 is TGTGCCAGCAGCAGGACGGACTTGTTGCGGGAGCTGTTTTTT.

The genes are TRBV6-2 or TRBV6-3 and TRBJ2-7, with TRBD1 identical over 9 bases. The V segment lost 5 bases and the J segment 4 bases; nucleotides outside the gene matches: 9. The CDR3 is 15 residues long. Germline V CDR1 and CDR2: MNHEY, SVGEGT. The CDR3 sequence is CASSATGGIGYEQYF. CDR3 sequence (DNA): TGTGCCAGCAGTGCCACAGGGGGCATCGGGTACGAGCAGTACTTC.

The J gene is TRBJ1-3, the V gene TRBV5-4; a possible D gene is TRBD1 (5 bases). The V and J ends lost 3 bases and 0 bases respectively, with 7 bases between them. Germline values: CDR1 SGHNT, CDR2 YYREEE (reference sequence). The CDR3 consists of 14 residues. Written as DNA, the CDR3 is TGTGCCAGCAGCTGGGGACTCTCTGGAAACACCATATATTTT. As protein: CASSWGLSGNTIYF.

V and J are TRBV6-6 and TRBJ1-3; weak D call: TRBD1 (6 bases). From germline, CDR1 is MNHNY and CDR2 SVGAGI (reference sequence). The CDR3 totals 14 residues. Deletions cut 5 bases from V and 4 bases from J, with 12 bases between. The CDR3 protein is CASSQRTDGNTIYF. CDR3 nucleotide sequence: TGTGCCAGCAGTCAGCGGACAGACGGAAACACCATATATTTT.

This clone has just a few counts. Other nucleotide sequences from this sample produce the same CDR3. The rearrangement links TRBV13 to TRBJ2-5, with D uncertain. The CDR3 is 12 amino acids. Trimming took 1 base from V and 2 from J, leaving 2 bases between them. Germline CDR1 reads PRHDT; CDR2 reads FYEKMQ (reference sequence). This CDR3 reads CASSLAQETQYF. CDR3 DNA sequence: TGTGCCAGCAGCTTAGCTCAAGAGACCCAGTACTTC.

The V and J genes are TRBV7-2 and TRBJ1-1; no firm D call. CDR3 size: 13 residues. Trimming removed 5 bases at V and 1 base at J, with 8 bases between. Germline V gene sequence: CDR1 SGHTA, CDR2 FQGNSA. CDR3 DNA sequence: TGTGCCAGCAGCGTGACAACGAACACTGAAGCTTTCTTT. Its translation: CASSVTTNTEAFF.

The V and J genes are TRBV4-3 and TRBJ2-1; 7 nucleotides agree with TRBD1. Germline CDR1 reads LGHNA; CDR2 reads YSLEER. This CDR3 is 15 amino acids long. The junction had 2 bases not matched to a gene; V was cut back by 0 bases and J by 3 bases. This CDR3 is CASSQDRDSYNEQFF. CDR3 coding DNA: TGCGCCAGCAGCCAAGACCGGGACAGCTACAATGAGCAGTTCTTC.

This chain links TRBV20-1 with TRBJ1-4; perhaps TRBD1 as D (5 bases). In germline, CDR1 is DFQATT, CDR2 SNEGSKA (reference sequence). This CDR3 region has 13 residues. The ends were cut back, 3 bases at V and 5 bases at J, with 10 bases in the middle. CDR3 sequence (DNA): TGCAGTGCTAGTGGTCAGGGAAATGAAAAACTGTTTTTT. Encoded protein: CSASGQGNEKLFF.

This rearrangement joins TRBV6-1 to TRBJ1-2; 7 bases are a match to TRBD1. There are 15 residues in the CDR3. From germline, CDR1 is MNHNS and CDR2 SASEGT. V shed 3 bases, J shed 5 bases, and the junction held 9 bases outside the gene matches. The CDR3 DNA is TGTGCCAGCAGTGAGATAAGTGACAGGGCGTATGGCTACACCTTC. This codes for CASSEISDRAYGYTF.

CDR3 sequence: CASSIRAGATDTQYF. The CDR3 DNA follows: TGTGCCAGTAGTATCCGTGCGGGGGCCACAGATACGCAGTATTTT. This chain links TRBV19 with TRBJ2-3, with D maybe TRBD2 (7 bases). V was trimmed by 3 bases and J by 2 bases, leaving 12 bases between them. The CDR3 runs 15 residues. Germline V gene sequence: CDR1 LNHDA, CDR2 SQIVND (reference sequence).

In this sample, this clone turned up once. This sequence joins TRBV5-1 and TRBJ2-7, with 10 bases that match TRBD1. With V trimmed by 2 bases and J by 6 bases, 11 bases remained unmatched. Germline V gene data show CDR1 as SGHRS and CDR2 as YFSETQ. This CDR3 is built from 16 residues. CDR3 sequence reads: CASSFTLDRGAREQYF. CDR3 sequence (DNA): TGCGCCAGCAGCTTTACCTTGGACAGGGGGGCTCGCGAGCAGTACTTC.

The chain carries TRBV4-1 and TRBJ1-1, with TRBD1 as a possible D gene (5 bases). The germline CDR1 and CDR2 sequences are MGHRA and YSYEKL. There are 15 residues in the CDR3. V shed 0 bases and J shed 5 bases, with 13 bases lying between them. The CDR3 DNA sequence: TGCGCCAGCAGCCAAGATGCGTACCGGGGGACTGAAGCTTTCTTT. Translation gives CASSQDAYRGTEAFF.

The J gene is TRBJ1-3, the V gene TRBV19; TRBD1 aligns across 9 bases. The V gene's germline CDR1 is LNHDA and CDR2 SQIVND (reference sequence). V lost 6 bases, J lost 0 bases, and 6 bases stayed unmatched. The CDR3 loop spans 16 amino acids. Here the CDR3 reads CASSRDRASSGNTIYF. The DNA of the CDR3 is TGTGCCAGTAGCAGGGACAGGGCCAGCTCTGGAAACACCATATATTTT. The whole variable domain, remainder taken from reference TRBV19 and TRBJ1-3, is DGGITQSPKYLFRKEGQNVTLSCEQNLNHDAMYWYRQDPGQGLRLIYYSQIVNDFQKGDIAEGYSVSREKKESFPLTVTSAQKNPTAFYLCASSRDRASSGNTIYFGEGSWLTVV.

CDR3 DNA: TGTGCCACCAGCATAGACCAGAGACAGGTGGAACCTTTCTTT. It specifies CATSIDQRQVEPFF. This sequence joins TRBV15 and TRBJ1-1, with D tentatively TRBD1 (6 bases). CDR1 is LNHNV, CDR2 YYDKDF, per germline (reference sequence). The length of the CDR3 is 14 residues. V lost 4 bases and J lost 12, with 21 bases in between.

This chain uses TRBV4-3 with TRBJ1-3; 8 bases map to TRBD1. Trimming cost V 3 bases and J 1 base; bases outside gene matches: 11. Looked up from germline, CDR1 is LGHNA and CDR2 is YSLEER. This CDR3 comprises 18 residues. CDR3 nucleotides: TGCGCCAGCAGCCAGACAGGGGCCGCCGTAAGATCTGGAAACACCATATATTTT. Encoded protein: CASSQTGAAVRSGNTIYF.

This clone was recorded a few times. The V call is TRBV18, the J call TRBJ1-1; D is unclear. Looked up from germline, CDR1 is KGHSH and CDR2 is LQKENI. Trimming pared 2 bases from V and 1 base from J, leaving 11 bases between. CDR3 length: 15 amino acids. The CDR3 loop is CASSPFSGENTEAFF. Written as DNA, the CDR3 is TGTGCCAGCTCACCATTTTCGGGAGAGAACACTGAAGCTTTCTTT.

The CDR3: CASSTDRGLASNQPQHF. As DNA, the CDR3 is TGTGCCAGTAGCACGGACAGGGGGCTTGCTAGCAATCAGCCCCAGCATTTT. The gene calls are TRBV19 and TRBJ1-5; 11 bases align to TRBD1. This CDR3 has 17 residues. V lost 6 bases, J lost 0 bases, and 7 bases stayed unmatched. In germline, CDR1 is LNHDA, CDR2 SQIVND (reference sequence).